The T cell receptor (beta chain) described here comes from a study of cytomegalovirus exposure and HLA in healthy donors. Points from the study as a whole: Among the most significant clusters, several appeared linked to common viral pathogens in a later analysis. Most of the TCR beta V segments (in an earlier analysis) were productive either about 87% or about 30% of the time. Beyond CMV serostatus, there was no information to go on about immune exposure.

Comment on this clone: Its antigen remains unidentified.

V gave up 7 bases and J gave up 5 bases; unmatched junction bases: 16. The germline gives CDR1 MNHEY, CDR2 SMNVEV (reference sequence). The CDR3 length is 16 residues. Use of 60 Vbeta and 13 Jbeta primers characterized the PCR. Some clones are missing from TCRdb's copy, which holds only in-frame ones; the method was immunoSEQ multiplex PCR. The table lists 130,000 to 150,000 clones, around 80% of them singletons, with around 1.3% in the top ten. This sequence was found in a male donor in good health and CMV-seropositive. The sequenced sample was PBMCs. The V and J genes are TRBV27 and TRBJ2-7, with 8 bases matching TRBD1. The CDR3 DNA reads as TGTGCCAGCACAAAATCACAGGGGGGTGGGGCCAACGAGCAGTACTTC. Protein sequence: CASTKSQGGGANEQYF.